Following are 26 T cell receptor beta chains from one sample sequenced in a study of shared clonotypes between healthy human individuals. The method was immunoSEQ multiplex PCR; TCRdb's version includes in-frame clones alone and lacks a portion of them. The repertoire includes 190,000 or so clones, about 66% of them detected once, and under 11% sits in the top ten. Sequenced input: memory CD4+ T cells sorted from blood. Noted subset: CD45RA-negative fraction. The receptors stem from a man aged 30 to 45 in good health.

The gene calls are TRBV29-1 and TRBJ2-1; TRBD2 matches at 8 bases. The CDR3 runs to 14 residues. V lost 6 bases and J lost 8; bases outside the gene matches: 12. Per germline, CDR1 SQVTM and CDR2 ANQGSEA. The DNA of the CDR3 is TGCAGCGTCCTTCCGGGAGGGAGAGGCGATGAGCAGTTCTTC. Amino acids: CSVLPGGRGDEQFF.

The V call is TRBV5-1, the J call TRBJ2-7; the match to TRBD1 covers 8 bases. The CDR3 loop spans 17 amino acids. The J segment lost 2 bases and the V segment lost 1 base, leaving 11 bases of the junction unmatched. Germline V lookup: CDR1 SGHRS, CDR2 YFSETQ. DNA of the CDR3: TGCGCCAGCAGCTTGAGGGGTGGACAGGGTGTAACCTACGAGCAGTACTTC. Translating gives CASSLRGGQGVTYEQYF.

J is TRBJ2-1 and V is TRBV11-1; the match to TRBD2 covers 11 bases. The CDR3 totals 13 residues. Per the germline V gene, CDR1 is SGHAT and CDR2 is FQDESV (reference sequence). Trimming cost V 8 bases and J 4 bases; bases outside gene matches: 1. CDR3 sequence reads: CASSSGRYNEQFF. CDR3 nucleotide sequence: TGTGCCAGCTCTAGCGGGAGGTACAATGAGCAGTTCTTC.

This chain joins TRBV4-1 and TRBJ2-3; TRBD2 matches 7 bases. J gave up 3 bases and V 1 base, and 10 bases lay outside the gene matches. The CDR3 is 17 residues long. CDR1 is MGHRA, CDR2 YSYEKL, per germline. CDR3 region: CASSQGWWEGRTDTQYF. In nucleotides, the CDR3 is TGCGCCAGCAGCCAAGGATGGTGGGAGGGGCGAACAGATACGCAGTATTTT.

This chain joins TRBV7-2 and TRBJ2-3; D gene ambiguous. The CDR3 is 14 residues long. Trimming removed 5 bases from V and 4 bases from J, with 13 bases in between. Germline-derived CDR1 and CDR2 are SGHTA and FQGNSA. The CDR3 nucleotides read TGTGCCAGCAGCACTCTGCCTTCTTCAGATACGCAGTATTTT. Protein: CASSTLPSSDTQYF.

The CDR3 protein is CASSPGQGSFGETQYF. CDR3 in DNA: TGCGCCAGCAGCCCGGGACAGGGTAGTTTCGGGGAGACCCAGTACTTC. The chain is built from TRBV5-1 and TRBJ2-5, with 9 nucleotides matching TRBD1. V shed 4 bases, J shed 5 bases, and the junction held 12 bases outside the gene matches. The germline V gene encodes CDR1 SGHRS and CDR2 YFSETQ. This CDR3 comprises 16 residues.

The J gene is TRBJ1-2, the V gene TRBV30, with TRBD1 matching 9 bases. This CDR3 is 14 amino acids long. Trimming removed 8 bases from V and 2 bases from J; junction bases left unmatched: 9. Germline V gene sequence: CDR1 GTSNPN, CDR2 SVGIG (reference sequence). The CDR3 bases are TGTGCCCAATCTGTGGGACAGGGAAACTATGGCTACACCTTC. This translates into CAQSVGQGNYGYTF.

About this clone: This sequence may be a read error, since a much larger clone differs from it by one base. This chain uses TRBV11-2 with TRBJ2-5, with D unclear. The CDR3 loop spans 12 amino acids. The germline V and J ends were trimmed by 1 base and 5 bases, with 5 bases remaining between them. Germline lookup yields CDR1 SGHAT and CDR2 FQNNGV. The CDR3 sequence: CASSLAWETQYF. DNA of the CDR3: TGTGCCAGCAGCTTAGCTTGGGAGACCCAGTACTTC.

The chain couples TRBV2 to TRBJ2-7; 8 bases are a match to TRBD1. Germline assignment: CDR1 SNHLY and CDR2 FYNNEI. CDR3 length equals 16 residues. The V gene end was trimmed by 6 bases and the J gene end by 2 bases; junction bases not matched to a gene: 12. The CDR3 loop reads CASSDPTGEFAYEQYF. The CDR3 coding sequence is TGTGCCAGCAGCGACCCGACAGGGGAATTTGCCTACGAGCAGTACTTC. The whole variable domain, remainder taken from reference TRBV2 and TRBJ2-7, is EPEVTQTPSHQVTQMGQEVILRCVPISNHLYFYWYRQILGQKVEFLVSFYNNEISEKSEIFDDQFSVERPDGSNFTLKIRSTKLEDSAMYFCASSDPTGEFAYEQYFGPGTRLTVT.

This rearrangement joins TRBV27 to TRBJ2-1, with TRBD1 matching over 8 bases. This CDR3 comprises 14 residues. V dropped 6 bases and J dropped 10; count of bases not matched to a gene: 11. Per the germline V gene, CDR1 is MNHEY and CDR2 is SMNVEV (reference sequence). The CDR3 protein is CASRLPGQGDEQFF. The CDR3 DNA reads TGTGCCAGCAGACTCCCCGGACAGGGCGACGAGCAGTTCTTC.

This clone was counted only a few times. The chain recombines TRBV27 with TRBJ1-1; D is possibly TRBD1 (6 bases). With 8 bases removed from V and 3 bases from J, the gap between germline ends came to 10 bases. The CDR3 length is 12 residues. Germline V gives CDR1 MNHEY, CDR2 SMNVEV (reference sequence). CDR3 sequence: CASGGPYTEAFF. CDR3 sequence (DNA): TGTGCCAGCGGGGGGCCCTACACTGAAGCTTTCTTT.

V gene TRBV5-1 combines with J gene TRBJ2-3; 10 nucleotides agree with TRBD2. The CDR3 has 16 residues. The J segment lost 8 bases and the V segment lost 0 bases, leaving 9 bases of the junction unmatched. Germline V CDR1 and CDR2: SGHRS, YFSETQ. The CDR3 here is CASSLAPSGSQATQYF. CDR3 DNA sequence: TGCGCCAGCAGCTTGGCGCCTAGCGGGAGCCAAGCTACGCAGTATTTT.

The chain couples TRBV5-1 to TRBJ2-7; tentative D call: TRBD1 (6 bases). V lost 0 bases and J 7 bases, leaving 17 bases between the germline ends. This CDR3 comprises 15 residues. Looked up from germline, CDR1 is SGHRS and CDR2 is YFSETQ. The CDR3 coding sequence is TGCGCCAGCAGCTTGGTGGCCTCCGGGACAAGGGAGCAGTACTTC. It specifies CASSLVASGTREQYF.

The chain uses TRBV6-5 and TRBJ2-7; unclear D gene. The CDR3 runs to 12 residues. The V end lost 5 bases, the J end lost 4 bases, and 9 bases lay between the germline ends. CDR1 and CDR2 (germline): MNHEY, SVGAGI. The DNA of the CDR3 is TGTGCCAGCAGTGAAACAGATTACGAGCAGTACTTC. It is translated as CASSETDYEQYF.

The rearrangement links TRBV5-5 to TRBJ1-4; 8 bases map to TRBD1. Germline V gives CDR1 SGHKS, CDR2 YYEKEE (reference sequence). The CDR3 is 14 amino acids. The V and J ends lost 5 bases and 8 bases, in that order; junction bases with no gene match: 8. CDR3 amino acids: CASSYDRGWEKLFF. CDR3 in DNA: TGTGCCAGCAGTTACGACAGGGGTTGGGAAAAACTGTTTTTT.

The V call is TRBV6-5, the J call TRBJ2-3; unclear D gene. Germline V CDR1 and CDR2: MNHEY, SVGAGI. The V gene lost 5 bases and the J gene lost 0 bases, with 3 bases spanning the gap. This CDR3 has 12 residues. DNA for the CDR3: TGTGCCAGCAGTGACAGCACAGATACGCAGTATTTT. It codes for CASSDSTDTQYF.

This clone was detected ten times or more. The V and J genes are TRBV10-3 and TRBJ2-5; 10 bases fit TRBD2. Germline CDR1 is ENHRY and CDR2 is SYGVKD. J was trimmed by 4 bases and V by 2 bases; bases with no gene match: 10. The length of the CDR3 is 17 residues. DNA for the CDR3: TGTGCCATCAGTGAGGTCCTAGCGGGAGAGGGGGGAGAGACCCAGTACTTC. Protein sequence: CAISEVLAGEGGETQYF.

This chain uses TRBV6-6 with TRBJ2-7; weak D call: TRBD1 (5 bases). Looked up from germline, CDR1 is MNHNY and CDR2 is SVGAGI (reference sequence). CDR3 length equals 15 residues. Trimming shortened V by 1 base and J by 5 bases, and 15 bases separated the two germline ends. The CDR3: CASSYWQGSHNEQYF. For the CDR3, the DNA is TGTGCCAGCAGTTACTGGCAGGGAAGCCACAACGAGCAGTACTTC.

The gene calls are TRBV2 and TRBJ2-1; 9 nucleotides line up with TRBD2. The CDR3 sequence is 14 residues long. J gave up 4 bases and V 7 bases, and 5 bases lay outside the gene matches. From germline, CDR1 is SNHLY and CDR2 FYNNEI. The CDR3: CASTGRGGYNEQFF. CDR3 nucleotide sequence: TGTGCCAGCACCGGGCGGGGGGGGTACAATGAGCAGTTCTTC.

The genes are TRBV14 and TRBJ2-1, with TRBD2 matching over 10 bases. Germline loops: CDR1 SGHDN, CDR2 FVKESK. The CDR3 totals 16 residues. The trim removed 1 base at V and 4 bases at J, leaving 4 bases unmatched. CDR3 region: CASSQGSGLAYNEQFF. CDR3 nucleotide sequence: TGTGCCAGCAGCCAAGGGTCGGGACTAGCGTACAATGAGCAGTTCTTC.

This clone showed up just once. This chain connects TRBV7-6 to TRBJ2-1, with D perhaps matching TRBD2 (6 bases). The length of the CDR3 is 14 residues. Per the germline V gene, CDR1 is SGHVS and CDR2 is FNYEAQ. V was clipped by 2 bases and J by 8 bases, with 13 bases between them. CDR3 sequence (DNA): TGTGCCAGCAGCTTAATTTCGGAGGGCCATGAGCAGTTCTTC. The encoded protein is CASSLISEGHEQFF. Drawing the rest from reference TRBV7-6 and TRBJ2-1, the complete variable domain is GAGVSQSPRYKVTKRGQDVALRCDPISGHVSLYWYRQALGQGPEFLTYFNYEAQQDKSGLPNDRFSAERPEGSISTLTIQRTEQRDSAMYRCASSLISEGHEQFFGPGTRLTVL.

At least ten counts were recorded for this clone. This chain uses TRBV29-1 with TRBJ2-6; D not certain. Trimming shortened V by 4 bases and J by 5 bases, and 6 bases separated the two germline ends. The CDR3 is made up of 12 amino acids. Germline V CDR1 and CDR2: SQVTM, ANQGSEA. The CDR3 DNA is TGCAGCGTTGCAAGTCGGGCCAACGTCCTGACTTTC. The encoded protein is CSVASRANVLTF.

The chain recombines TRBV21-1 with TRBJ2-4; TRBD1 is the table's D call, not checked against the DNA. TRBV21-1 is deemed a pseudogene. The CDR3 consists of 17 residues. CDR3 DNA sequence: TGTGCCAGCAGCAGGGGACAGGACGATGGGGCCAAAAACATTCAGTACTTC. This gives the protein CASSRGQDDGAKNIQYF.

CDR3 residues: CASSLRRLAGGPGEQYF. CDR3 sequence (DNA): TGTGCCAGCAGCCTGCGCCGGCTAGCGGGAGGGCCAGGCGAGCAGTACTTC. This chain connects TRBV5-6 to TRBJ2-7; 12 bases match TRBD2. Trimming took 4 bases from V and 6 from J; bases not matched to a gene: 14. Germline CDR1 SGHDT, CDR2 YYEEEE. The CDR3 extends over 17 amino acids.

The sample holds a few counts of this clone. CDR3 region: CASSLIPGQGEGYTF. The CDR3 coding sequence is TGCGCCAGCAGCTTGATTCCCGGACAGGGTGAAGGCTACACCTTC. This chain joins TRBV5-1 and TRBJ1-2, with 8 bases fitting TRBD1. Per the germline V gene, CDR1 is SGHRS and CDR2 is YFSETQ. Trimming removed 1 base from V and 8 bases from J; junction bases left unmatched: 10. This CDR3 spans 15 amino acids.

This chain connects TRBV7-2 to TRBJ1-1; no reliable D call. Per the germline V gene, CDR1 is SGHTA and CDR2 is FQGNSA. There are 15 residues in the CDR3. Deletions cut 1 base from V and 1 base from J, with 10 bases between. CDR3 in amino acids: CASSLGVVGNTEAFF. The CDR3 nucleotides are TGTGCCAGCAGCTTAGGTGTGGTGGGGAACACTGAAGCTTTCTTT.